This entry is about one T cell receptor beta chain. The CDR3 covers 13 residues. The J segment lost 3 bases and the V segment lost 7 bases, leaving 4 bases of the junction unmatched. The authors isolated at least 6.5 million PBMCs per sample. For the second PCR, which ran for roughly 6 to 11 cycles, a sample-barcoded 5' primer and a J-beta primer mix were used. Each CDR3 protein is one row after TCRdb ran MiXCR on the 5' RACE reads. Among roughly 800,000 distinct CDR3 sequences listed, 25% to 30% were seen once. These data belong to a study of blood T cells in healthy people across ages. This sample was also put to use in a study of T cells of mothers and their children. According to that study: The study recruited a few healthy Caucasian mothers and their six children as donors. A primer called M1S, used in the second PCR, added sample barcodes and 2-4 random nucleotides. Inherited differences only slightly affect thymic shaping of TCR recombination output.

Sequenced input: blood. The clonotype comes from a boy aged 5-17 years in good health. The chain employs TRBV12-3 or TRBV12-4 and TRBJ1-1, with TRBD1 identical over 8 bases. The CDR3 loop is CASTQDRDTEAFF. The CDR3 nucleotides are TGTGCCAGCACCCAGGACAGGGACACTGAAGCTTTCTTT.